This section outlines one T cell receptor beta chain sequence together with its context. What this receptor recognizes is not known. Nothing much larger sits one base from this clone, and base qualities are not available. Receptor libraries were prepared by multiplex PCR. This sample was sequenced with an Illumina HiSeq 4000. TCR beta libraries were built with iRepertoire HTBI primers and Arm-PCR amplification of CDR3 regions. Before sequencing, the PCR products underwent gel purification. Concerning the study's data processing: A total of some 60 TRBV and under 15 TRBJ segments were identified across samples and were used for gene usage analysis of CDR3 amino acid clonotypes. COPE and FqMerger were used to merge filtered high-quality paired reads into contigs. BLAST was used to align contigs to IMGT TRBV, TRBD and TRBJ reference genes, with CDR3 defined following IMGT. Any clonotype with a frequency above 0.1% was classified as a highly expanded clone. Repertoire diversity was measured by Shannon entropy, and V-J evenness by the Gini coefficient. A clonotype found in more than one individual was treated as public. The public reads were reprocessed in TCRdb via fastp at Q25 and MiXCR, keeping in-frame beta chains. Each entry merges the rows of one CDR3 protein and shows their most common DNA and genes. These V and J calls derive from TCRdb rather than the authors' analysis. This sample gives about 400,000 distinct CDR3 sequences in total; roughly 20% of them show up just once. About a fifth of the sample is held by the ten biggest clonotypes.

The time point tag for this specimen amounts to: persistent/refractory GD, antithyroid drugs over 5 years with positive TRAb. For both TCR sequencing and RNA sequencing, RNA was extracted from PBMCs using TRIzol. The diagnosis of Graves' disease was made according to American Thyroid Association guidelines. Recruitment of patients was carried out at an endocrinology department in Xi'an, China. From each patient, approximately 10 milliliters of peripheral blood was collected into an EDTA anticoagulant tube. PBMCs were isolated by Ficoll Paque Plus density gradient separation without further T cell sorting. An Agilent 2100 Bioanalyzer and agarose gel were used to check RNA quality, and a NanoDrop 2000 was used to measure RNA concentration. These data belong to a study of regulatory T cells in long-lasting Graves disease (TCRdb year 2021). Turning to the overall study: Persistent Graves' disease meant more than 5 years of antithyroid drug treatment with TSH receptor autoantibodies that stayed positive. On average, persistent Graves' disease patients in the clinical cohort had been on antithyroid drugs for around ten years. A total of roughly 35 samples underwent TCR sequencing: around 13 from persistent and roughly 20 from newly diagnosed Graves' disease patients. Peripheral blood TCR sequencing and RNA sequencing compared persistent Graves' disease patients with newly diagnosed Graves' disease patients. The study took place in China and was registered as a clinical trial. Findings and caveats that apply to the study as a whole: Lower TCR Shannon entropy and fewer highly expanded clones were observed in persistent Graves' disease patients than in newly diagnosed patients, which suggested clonal expansion. The authors acknowledged the small sample size as a limitation that may reduce accuracy. Preferential use of TRBV28, TRBJ1-2 and TRBJ2-5 was observed in persistent disease, whereas TRBV20-1 and TRBJ2-1 were favored in newly diagnosed disease. More public clonotypes were shared among persistent patients (fewer than 3,000) than among newly diagnosed patients (roughly 1,000). Only the TCR beta chain was sequenced and analyzed. Because the primary lesion, thyroid tissue, could not be accessed, the study looked at peripheral blood alone.

Via the germline V gene, CDR1 is SGHRS and CDR2 YFSETQ. The germline ends are 7 bases apart after V is trimmed by 3 bases and J by 0 bases. The CDR3, cysteine through phenylalanine, is 14 amino acids long. CDR3 DNA is the only sequence kept; it has 42 bases, read in frame from the first base. The input for sequencing was peripheral blood mononuclear cells (PBMCs), taken when the disease was refractory, from a patient treated with antithyroid drugs. The clonotype originates from a female donor with Graves disease. The rearrangement combines TRBV5-1 with TRBJ2-1, with the D segment identity uncertain. The bases are TGCGCCAGCAGCTGGGAAAGCTCCTACAATGAGCAGTTCTTC. It specifies CASSWESSYNEQFF.